This T cell receptor beta chain appears in the sequencing data of a study of shared clonotypes between healthy human individuals. Details on this clone: Its antigen is undetermined.

The CDR3 totals 15 residues. The germline V gene encodes CDR1 MNHNS and CDR2 SASEGT. Trimming shortened V by 6 bases and J by 4 bases, and 18 bases separated the two germline ends. The repertoire was sequenced with immunoSEQ multiplex PCR; TCRdb's copy has only in-frame clones and lacks some. The top ten clones hold under 0.15% of a sample with 2.5 million or so clones, around 90% of them seen once. General study results and limits: In having few donors, the study represented limited genetic and exposure-history diversity.

Material for sequencing was naive CD4+ T cells sorted from blood. Subset: CD45RA+ positively selected. This clonotype originated in a man aged 18 to 30 in good health. V and J are TRBV6-1 and TRBJ1-2, with D possibly being TRBD1 (6 bases). CDR3 amino acids: CASSRPTGESYGYTF. CDR3 nucleotides: TGTGCCAGCAGCCGACCGACAGGAGAGAGCTATGGCTACACCTTC.